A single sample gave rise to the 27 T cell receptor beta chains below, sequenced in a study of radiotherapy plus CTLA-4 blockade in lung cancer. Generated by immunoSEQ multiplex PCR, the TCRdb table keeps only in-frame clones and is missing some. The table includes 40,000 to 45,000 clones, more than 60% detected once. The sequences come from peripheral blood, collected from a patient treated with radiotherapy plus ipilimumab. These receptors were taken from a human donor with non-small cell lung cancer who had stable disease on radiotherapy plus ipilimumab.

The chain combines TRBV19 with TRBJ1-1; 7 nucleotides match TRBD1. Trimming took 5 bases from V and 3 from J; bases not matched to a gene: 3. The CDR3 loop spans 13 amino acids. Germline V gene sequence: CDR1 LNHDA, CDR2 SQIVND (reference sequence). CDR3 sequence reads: CASSYRGYTEAFF. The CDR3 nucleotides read TGTGCCAGTAGTTACAGGGGCTACACTGAAGCTTTCTTT.

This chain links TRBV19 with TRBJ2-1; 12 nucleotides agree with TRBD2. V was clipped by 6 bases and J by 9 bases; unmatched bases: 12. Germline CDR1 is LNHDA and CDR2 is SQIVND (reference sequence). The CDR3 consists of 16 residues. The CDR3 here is CASSILAGGDEGEQFF. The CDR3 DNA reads TGTGCCAGTAGCATACTAGCGGGGGGTGATGAAGGTGAGCAGTTCTTC.

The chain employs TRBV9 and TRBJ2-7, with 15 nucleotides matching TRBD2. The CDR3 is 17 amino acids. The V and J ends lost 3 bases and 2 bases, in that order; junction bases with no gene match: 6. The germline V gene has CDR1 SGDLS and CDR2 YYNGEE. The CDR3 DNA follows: TGTGCCAGCAGCGCAGTGGGACTAGCGGGGGGAACCTACGAGCAGTACTTC. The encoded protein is CASSAVGLAGGTYEQYF.

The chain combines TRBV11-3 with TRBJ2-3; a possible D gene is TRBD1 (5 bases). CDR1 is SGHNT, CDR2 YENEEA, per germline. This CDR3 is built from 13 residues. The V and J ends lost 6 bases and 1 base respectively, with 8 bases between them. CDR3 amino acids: CASRLRGTDTQYF. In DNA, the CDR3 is TGTGCCAGCAGACTCAGGGGCACAGATACGCAGTATTTT.

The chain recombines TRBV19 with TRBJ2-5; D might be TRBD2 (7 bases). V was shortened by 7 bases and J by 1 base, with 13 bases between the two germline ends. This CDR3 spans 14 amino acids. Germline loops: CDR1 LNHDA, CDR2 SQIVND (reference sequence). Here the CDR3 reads CASNRGGSQETQYF. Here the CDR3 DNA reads TGTGCCAGTAATAGGGGGGGCTCCCAAGAGACCCAGTACTTC.

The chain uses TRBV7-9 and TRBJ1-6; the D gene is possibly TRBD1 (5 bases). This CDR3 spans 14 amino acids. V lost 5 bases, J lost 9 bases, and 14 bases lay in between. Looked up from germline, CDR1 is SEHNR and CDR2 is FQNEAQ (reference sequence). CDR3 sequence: CASSLQAFSSPLHF. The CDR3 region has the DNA TGTGCCAGCAGCCTACAGGCTTTCAGTTCACCCCTCCACTTT.

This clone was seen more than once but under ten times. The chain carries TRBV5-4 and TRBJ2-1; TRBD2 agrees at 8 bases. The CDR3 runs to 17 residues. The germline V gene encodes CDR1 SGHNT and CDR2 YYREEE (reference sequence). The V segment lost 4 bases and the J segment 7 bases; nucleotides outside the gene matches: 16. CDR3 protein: CASSAASTRGGRNEQFF. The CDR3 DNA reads TGTGCCAGCAGCGCCGCGTCGACCCGGGGGGGCCGAAATGAGCAGTTCTTC.

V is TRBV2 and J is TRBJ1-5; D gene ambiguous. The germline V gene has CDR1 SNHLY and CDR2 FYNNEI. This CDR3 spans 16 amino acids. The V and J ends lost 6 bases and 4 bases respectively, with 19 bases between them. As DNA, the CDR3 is TGTGCCAGCAGGCCAACCGCCTCCGGTTTGAATCAGCCCCAGCATTTT. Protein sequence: CASRPTASGLNQPQHF. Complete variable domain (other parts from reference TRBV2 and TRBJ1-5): EPEVTQTPSHQVTQMGQEVILRCVPISNHLYFYWYRQILGQKVEFLVSFYNNEISEKSEIFDDQFSVERPDGSNFTLKIRSTKLEDSAMYFCASRPTASGLNQPQHFGDGTRLSIL.

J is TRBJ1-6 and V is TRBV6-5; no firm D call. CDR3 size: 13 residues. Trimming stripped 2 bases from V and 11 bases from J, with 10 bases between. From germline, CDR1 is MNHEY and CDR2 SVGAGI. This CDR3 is CASSYREPAPLHF. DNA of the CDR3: TGTGCCAGCAGTTACAGGGAGCCGGCACCCCTCCACTTT.

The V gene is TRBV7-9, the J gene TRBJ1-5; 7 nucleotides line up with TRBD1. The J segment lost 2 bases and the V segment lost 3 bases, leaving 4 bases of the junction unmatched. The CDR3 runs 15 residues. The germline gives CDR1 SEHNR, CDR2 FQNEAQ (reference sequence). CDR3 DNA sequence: TGTGCCAGCAGCTTGTCAGGACAGGGCAATCAGCCCCAGCATTTT. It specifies CASSLSGQGNQPQHF.

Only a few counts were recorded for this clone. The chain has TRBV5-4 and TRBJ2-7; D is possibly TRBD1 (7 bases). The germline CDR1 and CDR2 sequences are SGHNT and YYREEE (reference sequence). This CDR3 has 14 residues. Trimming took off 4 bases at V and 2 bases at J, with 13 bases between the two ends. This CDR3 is CASSPGGQTYEQYF. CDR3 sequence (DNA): TGTGCCAGCAGCCCCGGGGGACAGACCTACGAGCAGTACTTC.

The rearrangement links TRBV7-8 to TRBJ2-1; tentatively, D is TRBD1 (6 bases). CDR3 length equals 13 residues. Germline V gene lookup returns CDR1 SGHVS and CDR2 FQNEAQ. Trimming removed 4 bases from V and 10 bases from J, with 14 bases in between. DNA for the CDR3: TGTGCCAGCAGCTCCCGACAGGTGGGCGAGCAGTTCTTC. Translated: CASSSRQVGEQFF. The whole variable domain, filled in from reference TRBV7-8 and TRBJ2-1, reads GAGVSQSPRYKVAKRGQDVALRCDPISGHVSLFWYQQALGQGPEFLTYFQNEAQLDKSGLPSDRFFAERPEGSVSTLKIQRTQQEDSAVYLCASSSRQVGEQFFGPGTRLTVL.

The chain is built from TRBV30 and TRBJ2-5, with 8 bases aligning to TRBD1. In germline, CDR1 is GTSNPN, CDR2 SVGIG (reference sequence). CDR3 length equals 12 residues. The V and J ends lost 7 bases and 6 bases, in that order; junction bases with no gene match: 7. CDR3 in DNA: TGTGCCTCCAGGACAGGGAGCCAGACCCAGTACTTC. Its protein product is CASRTGSQTQYF.

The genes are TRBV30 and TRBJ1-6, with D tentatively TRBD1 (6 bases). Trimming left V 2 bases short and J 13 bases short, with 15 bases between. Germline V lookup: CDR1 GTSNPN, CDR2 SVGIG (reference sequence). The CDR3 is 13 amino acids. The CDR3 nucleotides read TGTGCCTGGAGTCTAAAGACAGGCTCCCCCCTCCACTTT. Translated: CAWSLKTGSPLHF.

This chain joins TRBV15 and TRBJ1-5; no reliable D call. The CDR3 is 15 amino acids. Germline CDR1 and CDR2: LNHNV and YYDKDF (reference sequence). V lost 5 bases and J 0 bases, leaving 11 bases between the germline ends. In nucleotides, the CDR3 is TGTGCCACCAGCTCGCGGGAGGGTAGCAATCAGCCCCAGCATTTT. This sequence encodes CATSSREGSNQPQHF.

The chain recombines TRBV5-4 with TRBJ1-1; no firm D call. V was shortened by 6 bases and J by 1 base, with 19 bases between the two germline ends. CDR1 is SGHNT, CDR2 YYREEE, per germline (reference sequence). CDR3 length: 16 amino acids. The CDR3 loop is CASNLGGVPTNTEAFF. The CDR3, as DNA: TGTGCCAGCAATCTAGGCGGGGTTCCCACGAACACTGAAGCTTTCTTT.

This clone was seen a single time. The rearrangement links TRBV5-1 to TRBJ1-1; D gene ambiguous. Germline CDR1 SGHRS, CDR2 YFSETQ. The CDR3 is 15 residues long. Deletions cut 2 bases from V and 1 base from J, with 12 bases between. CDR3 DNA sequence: TGCGCCAGCAGCTTTAGTGAAAGAGCGAACACTGAAGCTTTCTTT. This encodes CASSFSERANTEAFF.

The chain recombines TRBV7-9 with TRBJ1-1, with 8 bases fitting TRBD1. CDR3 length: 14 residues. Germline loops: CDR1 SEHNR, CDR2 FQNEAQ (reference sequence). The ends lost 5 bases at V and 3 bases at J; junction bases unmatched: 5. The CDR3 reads CASSLDRGYTEAFF. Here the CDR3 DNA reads TGTGCCAGCAGCCTAGACAGGGGTTACACTGAAGCTTTCTTT.

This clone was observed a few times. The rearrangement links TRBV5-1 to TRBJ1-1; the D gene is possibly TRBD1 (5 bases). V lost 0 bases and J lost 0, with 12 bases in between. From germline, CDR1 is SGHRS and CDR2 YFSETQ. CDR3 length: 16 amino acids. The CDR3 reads CASSLGQIHMNTEAFF. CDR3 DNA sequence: TGCGCCAGCAGCTTGGGACAGATTCACATGAACACTGAAGCTTTCTTT.

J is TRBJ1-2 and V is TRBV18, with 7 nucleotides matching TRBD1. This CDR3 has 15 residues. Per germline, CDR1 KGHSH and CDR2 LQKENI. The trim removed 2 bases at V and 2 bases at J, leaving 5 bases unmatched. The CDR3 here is CASSPGRGANYGYTF. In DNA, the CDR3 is TGTGCCAGCTCACCAGGCAGGGGGGCCAACTATGGCTACACCTTC.

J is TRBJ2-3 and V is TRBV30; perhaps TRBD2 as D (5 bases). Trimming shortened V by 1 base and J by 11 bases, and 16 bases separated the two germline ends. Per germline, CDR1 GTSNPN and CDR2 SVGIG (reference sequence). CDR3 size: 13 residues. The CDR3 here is CAWSEAPGTRQYF. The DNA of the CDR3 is TGTGCCTGGAGTGAGGCACCCGGTACTAGGCAGTATTTT.

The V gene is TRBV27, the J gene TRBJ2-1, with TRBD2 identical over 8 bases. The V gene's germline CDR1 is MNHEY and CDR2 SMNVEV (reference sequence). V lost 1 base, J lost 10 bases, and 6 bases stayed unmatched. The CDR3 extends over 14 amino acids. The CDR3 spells CASSLWGLGREQFF. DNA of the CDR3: TGTGCCAGCAGTTTATGGGGACTAGGCAGGGAGCAGTTCTTC.

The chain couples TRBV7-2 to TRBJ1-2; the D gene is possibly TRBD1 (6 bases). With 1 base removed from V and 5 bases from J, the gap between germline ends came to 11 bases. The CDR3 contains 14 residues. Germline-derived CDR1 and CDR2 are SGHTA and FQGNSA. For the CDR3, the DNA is TGTGCCAGCAGCTTAGTACAGGGCCCGTATGGCTACACCTTC. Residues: CASSLVQGPYGYTF.

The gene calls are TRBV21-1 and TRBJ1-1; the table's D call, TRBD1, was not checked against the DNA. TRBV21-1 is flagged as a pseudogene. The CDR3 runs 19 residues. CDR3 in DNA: TGTGCCAGCAGCAAAGTCGGCGGGACAGGCCTCCCCGAAAACACTGAAGCTTTCTTT. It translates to CASSKVGGTGLPENTEAFF.

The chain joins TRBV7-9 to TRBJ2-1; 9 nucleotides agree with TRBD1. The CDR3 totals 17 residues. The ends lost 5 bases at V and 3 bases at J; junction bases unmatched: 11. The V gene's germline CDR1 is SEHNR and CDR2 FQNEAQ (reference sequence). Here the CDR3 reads CASSQYLTGGIYNEQFF. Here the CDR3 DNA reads TGTGCCAGCAGCCAATACCTTACAGGGGGCATCTACAATGAGCAGTTCTTC.

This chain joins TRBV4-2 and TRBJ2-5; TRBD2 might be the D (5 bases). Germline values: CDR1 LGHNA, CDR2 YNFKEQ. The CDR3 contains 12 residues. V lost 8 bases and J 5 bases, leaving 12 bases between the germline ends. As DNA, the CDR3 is TGTGCCAGCTCGGGGAACGACGAGACCCAGTACTTC. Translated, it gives CASSGNDETQYF.

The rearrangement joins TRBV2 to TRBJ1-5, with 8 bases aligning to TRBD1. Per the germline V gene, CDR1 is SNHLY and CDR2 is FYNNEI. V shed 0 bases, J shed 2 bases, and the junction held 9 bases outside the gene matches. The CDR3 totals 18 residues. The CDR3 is CASSEAIPGGAGNQPQHF. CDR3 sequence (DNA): TGTGCCAGCAGTGAAGCCATACCAGGGGGCGCAGGCAATCAGCCCCAGCATTTT.